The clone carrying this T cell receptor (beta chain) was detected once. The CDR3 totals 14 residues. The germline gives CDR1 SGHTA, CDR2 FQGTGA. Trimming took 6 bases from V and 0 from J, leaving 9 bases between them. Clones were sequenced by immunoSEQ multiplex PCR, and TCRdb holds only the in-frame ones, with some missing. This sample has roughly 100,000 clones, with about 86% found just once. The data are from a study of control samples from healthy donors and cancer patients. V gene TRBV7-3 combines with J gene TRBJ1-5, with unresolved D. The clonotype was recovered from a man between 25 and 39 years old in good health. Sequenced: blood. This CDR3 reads CASSTEGSNQPQHF. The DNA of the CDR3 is TGTGCCAGCAGTACCGAAGGTAGCAATCAGCCCCAGCATTTT.